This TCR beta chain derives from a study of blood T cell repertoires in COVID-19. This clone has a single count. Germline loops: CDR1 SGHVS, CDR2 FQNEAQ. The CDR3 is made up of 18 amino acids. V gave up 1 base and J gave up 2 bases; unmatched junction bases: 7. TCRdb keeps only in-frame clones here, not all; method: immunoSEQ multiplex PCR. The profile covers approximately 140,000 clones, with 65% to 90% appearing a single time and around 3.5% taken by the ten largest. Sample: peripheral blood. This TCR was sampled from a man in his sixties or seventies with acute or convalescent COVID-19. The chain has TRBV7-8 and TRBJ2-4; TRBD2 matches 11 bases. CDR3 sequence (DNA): TGTGCCAGCAGCTTAGAGCGACTAGCGGGATGGACCAAAAACATTCAGTACTTC. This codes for CASSLERLAGWTKNIQYF.